Presented here are 8 T cell receptor beta chains from one specimen sequenced in a study of shared clonotypes between healthy human individuals (dated by TCRdb to 2018 to 2020). Library preparation was by the immunoSEQ multiplex PCR assay. The immuneACCESS repertoire file appears here via TCRdb, limited to in-frame rearrangements. These files lack a portion of the clones; in checked studies, under half of the deficit traces to unresolved V genes, and the cause of the others is not known. The sample yields millions of clones; around 96% were counted once. Around 1.1% of the sample rests with the top ten. CD8 naive samples were CD45RO-negative cells positively selected for CCR7, giving a CD45RA+CCR7+ population that excluded TemRA cells. The sample taken for sequencing was naive CD8+ T cells sorted from blood. This sample's cell subset or site label indicates: CD45RA+CCR7+. The receptors here all came from a young man in good health.

The CDR3 bases are TGTGCCAGCAGTCCCGGGACAGGGGGCTTGGGGGAGCTGTTTTTT. Translation: CASSPGTGGLGELFF. J is TRBJ2-2 and V is TRBV7-6, with 12 bases lining up with TRBD1. CDR3 length: 15 amino acids. The J segment lost 8 bases and the V segment lost 6 bases, leaving 7 bases of the junction unmatched. Looked up from germline, CDR1 is SGHVS and CDR2 is FNYEAQ.

V gene TRBV13 combines with J gene TRBJ2-5; 8 bases map to TRBD1. The germline CDR1 and CDR2 sequences are PRHDT and FYEKMQ (reference sequence). The CDR3 runs 14 residues. J gave up 2 bases and V 3 bases, and 2 bases lay outside the gene matches. CDR3 coding DNA: TGTGCCAGCAGCTTGCGGACAGGGCAAGAGACCCAGTACTTC. Translation gives CASSLRTGQETQYF.

As DNA, the CDR3 is TGTGCCAGCAGCCCTCCTGGATGGATCGGGGGAGATACGCAGTATTTT. Translated: CASSPPGWIGGDTQYF. This chain joins TRBV9 and TRBJ2-3, with TRBD2 as a possible D gene (6 bases). Germline CDR1 is SGDLS and CDR2 is YYNGEE. Trimming took 4 bases from V and 5 from J, leaving 20 bases between them. The CDR3 has 16 amino acids.

The chain links TRBV28 to TRBJ2-1, with a tentative D call TRBD2 (6 bases). This CDR3 has 15 amino acids. Germline assignment: CDR1 MDHEN and CDR2 SYDVKM. The V and J ends lost 5 bases and 2 bases respectively, with 13 bases between them. This CDR3 is CASSTDYLTYNEQFF. As DNA, the CDR3 is TGTGCCAGCAGTACGGACTACCTTACCTACAATGAGCAGTTCTTC.

This chain connects TRBV29-1 to TRBJ2-5, with 7 bases fitting TRBD2. The J call is doubtful: the DNA matches TRBJ2-7 better. Germline V gene lookup returns CDR1 SQVTM and CDR2 ANQGSEA. CDR3 length equals 13 residues. The CDR3 protein is CSVEGGYFYEQYF. The CDR3 coding sequence is TGCAGCGTTGAGGGGGGGTATTTCTACGAGCAGTACTTC.

The rearrangement links TRBV9 to TRBJ2-1; tentative D call: TRBD1 (6 bases). Trimming stripped 4 bases from V and 5 bases from J, with 13 bases between. This CDR3 contains 14 residues. Germline V gene sequence: CDR1 SGDLS, CDR2 YYNGEE. The CDR3 region has the DNA TGTGCCAGCAGCCCAGGGGTTGTAGACAATGAGCAGTTCTTC. This sequence encodes CASSPGVVDNEQFF. The entire variable domain, with the rest obtained from reference TRBV9 and TRBJ2-1, is as follows: DSGVTQTPKHLITATGQRVTLRCSPRSGDLSVYWYQQSLDQGLQFLIQYYNGEERAKGNILERFSAQQFPDLHSELNLSSLELGDSALYFCASSPGVVDNEQFFGPGTRLTVL.

The chain joins TRBV7-9 to TRBJ2-5; D ambiguous. V was clipped by 2 bases and J by 5 bases, with 9 bases between them. Germline CDR1 and CDR2: SEHNR and FQNEAQ (reference sequence). The CDR3 has 13 amino acids. The CDR3, as DNA: TGTGCCAGCAGCTTACCGTTGGAGGAGACCCAGTACTTC. Residues: CASSLPLEETQYF. Full variable domain (rest looked up from reference TRBV7-9 and TRBJ2-5): DTGVSQNPRHKITKRGQNVTFRCDPISEHNRLYWYRQTLGQGPEFLTYFQNEAQLEKSRLLSDRFSAERPKGSFSTLEIQRTEQGDSAMYLCASSLPLEETQYFGPGTRLLVL.

The rearrangement links TRBV30 to TRBJ1-4; the D gene is possibly TRBD1 (5 bases). This CDR3 has 14 amino acids. V shed 1 base and J shed 8 bases, with 14 bases lying between them. Germline V gene lookup returns CDR1 GTSNPN and CDR2 SVGIG (reference sequence). CDR3 in amino acids: CAWSGPGPREKLFF. DNA for the CDR3: TGTGCCTGGAGTGGTCCGGGACCGCGAGAAAAACTGTTTTTT.